What follows is one T cell receptor beta chain and its context. This record comes from a study of sequential checkpoint blockade in melanoma. The CDR3 sequence is 11 residues long. The germline gives CDR1 SGHNT, CDR2 YENEEA. V was shortened by 5 bases and J by 8 bases, with 6 bases between the two germline ends. The assay was immunoSEQ multiplex PCR, and TCRdb's table has in-frame clones only and misses some. The sample yields approximately 21,000 clones, roughly 86% seen once. Regarding treatment: randomized to nivolumab then ipilimumab (arm A) or the reverse (arm B). The genes are TRBV11-3 and TRBJ2-2, with D uncertain. The input for sequencing was CD8+ T cells sorted from blood (inferred from file names), taken from a patient given nivolumab and ipilimumab in sequence. The TCR originated in a human donor with melanoma. This chain's CDR3 is CASSLRGELFF. The CDR3 DNA sequence: TGTGCCAGCAGCCTGAGGGGGGAGCTGTTTTTT.